This TCR beta chain was obtained from a study of T-cell memory formation after mild COVID-19. General study findings and limits: SARS-CoV-2 specificity was not confirmed for second-wave clones peaking on day 37. Among clones contracting day 15 to 85, CD4/CD8 was balanced, whereas later expanders leaned CD4+. Pre-infection memory contained some responding clones, which suggested that cross-reactive memory had joined.

In germline, CDR1 is SGHKS, CDR2 YYEKEE (reference sequence). V lost 4 bases and J lost 1, with 11 bases in between. The CDR3 consists of 15 residues. 5'RACE primed at constant segments yielded TCR alpha and TCR beta cDNA libraries bearing sample barcodes and UMIs. One entry per CDR3 protein, called by TCRdb with MiXCR from the 5' RACE reads. The sample holds some 300,000 distinct CDR3 sequences, about 20% seen once. This clonotype has more than one count but fewer than ten. No antigen is known for it. This sequence originates from a man younger than 35 who had mild COVID-19 (a few samples of this study predate the infection). Cell type and time point are not known. Specimen: PBMCs or a T cell subset sorted from them (not recorded which). The chain couples TRBV5-5 to TRBJ2-2; D may match TRBD1 or TRBD2 (5 bases each). CDR3 bases: TGTGCCAGCAGCCCCTGGGGGAAGAACACCGGGGAGCTGTTTTTT. Its protein product is CASSPWGKNTGELFF.